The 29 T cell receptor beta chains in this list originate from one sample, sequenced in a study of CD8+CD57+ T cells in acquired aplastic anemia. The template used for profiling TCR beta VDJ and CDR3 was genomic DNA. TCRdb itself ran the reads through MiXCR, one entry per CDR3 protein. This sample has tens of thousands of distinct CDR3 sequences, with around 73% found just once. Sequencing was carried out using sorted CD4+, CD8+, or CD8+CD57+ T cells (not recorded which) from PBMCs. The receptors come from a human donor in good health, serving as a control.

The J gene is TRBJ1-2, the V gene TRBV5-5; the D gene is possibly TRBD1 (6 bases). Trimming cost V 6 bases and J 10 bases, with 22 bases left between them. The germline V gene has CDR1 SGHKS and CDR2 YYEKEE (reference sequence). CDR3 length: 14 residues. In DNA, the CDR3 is TGTGCCAGCACACCTTTGAGCAGGGGTGGTGACTACACCTTC. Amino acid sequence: CASTPLSRGGDYTF.

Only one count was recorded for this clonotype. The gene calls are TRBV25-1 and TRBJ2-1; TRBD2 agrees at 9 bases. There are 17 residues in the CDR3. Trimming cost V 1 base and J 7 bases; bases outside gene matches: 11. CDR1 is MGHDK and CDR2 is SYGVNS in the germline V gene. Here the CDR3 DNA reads TGTGCCAGCAGTGAATCTGGCGGGAGGGCCTTGACTAATGAGCAGTTCTTC. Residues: CASSESGGRALTNEQFF.

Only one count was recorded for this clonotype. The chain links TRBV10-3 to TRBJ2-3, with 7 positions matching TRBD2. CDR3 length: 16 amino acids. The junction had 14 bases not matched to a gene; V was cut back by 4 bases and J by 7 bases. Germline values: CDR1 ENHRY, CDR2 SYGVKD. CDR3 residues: CAISAAARETTHTQYF. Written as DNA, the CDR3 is TGTGCCATCAGTGCAGCCGCGCGGGAGACTACCCATACGCAGTATTTT.

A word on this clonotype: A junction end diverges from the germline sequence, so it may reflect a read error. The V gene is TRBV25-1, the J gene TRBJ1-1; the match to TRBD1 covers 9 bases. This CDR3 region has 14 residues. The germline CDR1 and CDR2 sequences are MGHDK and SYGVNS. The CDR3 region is CTSSEDRGETEAFF. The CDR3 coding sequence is TGTACCAGCAGTGAAGACAGGGGGGAGACTGAAGCTTTCTTT.

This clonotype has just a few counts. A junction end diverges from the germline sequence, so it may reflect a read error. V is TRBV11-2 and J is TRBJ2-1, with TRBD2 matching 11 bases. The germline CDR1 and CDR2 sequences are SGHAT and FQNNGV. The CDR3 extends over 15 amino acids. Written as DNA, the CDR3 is TGTGCCAGCAGCTTAGTAGCGGGAGGGGGCAATGAGCAGCTCTTC. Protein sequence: CASSLVAGGGNEQLF.

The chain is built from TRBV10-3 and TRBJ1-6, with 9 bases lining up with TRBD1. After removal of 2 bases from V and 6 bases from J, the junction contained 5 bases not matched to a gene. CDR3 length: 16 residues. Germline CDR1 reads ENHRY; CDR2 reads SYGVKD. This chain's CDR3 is CAISETAGQGNSPLHF. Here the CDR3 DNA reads TGTGCCATCAGTGAGACGGCGGGACAGGGTAATTCACCCCTCCACTTT.

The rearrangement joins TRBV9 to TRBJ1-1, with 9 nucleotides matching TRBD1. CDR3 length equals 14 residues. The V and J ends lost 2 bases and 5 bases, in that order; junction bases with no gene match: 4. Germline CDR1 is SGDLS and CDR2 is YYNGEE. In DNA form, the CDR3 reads TGTGCCAGCAGCGTGGGACAGGGCCCAACTGAAGCTTTCTTT. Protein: CASSVGQGPTEAFF.

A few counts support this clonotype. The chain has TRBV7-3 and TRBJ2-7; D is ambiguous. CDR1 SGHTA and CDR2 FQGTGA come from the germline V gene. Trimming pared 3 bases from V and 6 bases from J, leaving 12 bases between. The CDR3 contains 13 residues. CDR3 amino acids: CASSLFPPAEQYF. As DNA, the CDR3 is TGTGCCAGCAGCTTGTTCCCGCCCGCCGAGCAGTACTTC.

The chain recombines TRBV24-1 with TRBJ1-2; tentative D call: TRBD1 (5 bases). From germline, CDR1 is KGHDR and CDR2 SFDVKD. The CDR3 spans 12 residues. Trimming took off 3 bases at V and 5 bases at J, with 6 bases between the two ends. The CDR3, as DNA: TGTGCCACCAGTGATCAGGGTTATGGCTACACCTTC. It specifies CATSDQGYGYTF.

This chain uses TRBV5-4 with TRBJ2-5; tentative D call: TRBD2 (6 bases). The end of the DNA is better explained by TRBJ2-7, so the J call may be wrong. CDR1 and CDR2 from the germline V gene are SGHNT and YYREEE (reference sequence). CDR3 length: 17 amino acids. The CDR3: CASSAKAGFPGLSEQYF. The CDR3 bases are TGTGCCAGCAGCGCTAAGGCGGGGTTCCCGGGACTCTCCGAGCAGTACTTC.

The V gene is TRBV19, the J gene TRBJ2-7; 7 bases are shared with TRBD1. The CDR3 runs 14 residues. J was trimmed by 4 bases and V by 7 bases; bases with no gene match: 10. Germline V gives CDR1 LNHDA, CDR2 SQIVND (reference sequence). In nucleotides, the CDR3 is TGTGCCAGTAAACCACAGGGGCCAGGGTACGAGCAGTACTTC. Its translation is CASKPQGPGYEQYF. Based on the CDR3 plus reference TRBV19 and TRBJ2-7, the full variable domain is DGGITQSPKYLFRKEGQNVTLSCEQNLNHDAMYWYRQDPGQGLRLIYYSQIVNDFQKGDIAEGYSVSREKKESFPLTVTSAQKNPTAFYLCASKPQGPGYEQYFGPGTRLTVT.

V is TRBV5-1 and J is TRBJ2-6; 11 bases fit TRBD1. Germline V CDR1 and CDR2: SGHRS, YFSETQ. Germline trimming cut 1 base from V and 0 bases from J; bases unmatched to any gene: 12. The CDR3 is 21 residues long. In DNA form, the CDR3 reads TGCGCCAGCAGCTTGAGGCCTGCGGACAGGGGGCTCTTCTCTGGGGCCAACGTCCTGACTTTC. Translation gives CASSLRPADRGLFSGANVLTF.

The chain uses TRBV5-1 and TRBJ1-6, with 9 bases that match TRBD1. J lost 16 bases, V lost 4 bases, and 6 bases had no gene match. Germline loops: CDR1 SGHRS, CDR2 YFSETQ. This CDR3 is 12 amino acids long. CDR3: CASSAGQGELHF. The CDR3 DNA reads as TGCGCCAGCAGCGCGGGACAGGGCGAACTCCACTTT.

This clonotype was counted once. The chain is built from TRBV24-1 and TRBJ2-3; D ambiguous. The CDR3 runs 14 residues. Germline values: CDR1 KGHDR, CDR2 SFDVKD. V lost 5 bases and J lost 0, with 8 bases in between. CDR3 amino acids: CATSAEKSTDTQYF. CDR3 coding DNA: TGTGCCACCAGTGCGGAAAAGAGCACAGATACGCAGTATTTT.

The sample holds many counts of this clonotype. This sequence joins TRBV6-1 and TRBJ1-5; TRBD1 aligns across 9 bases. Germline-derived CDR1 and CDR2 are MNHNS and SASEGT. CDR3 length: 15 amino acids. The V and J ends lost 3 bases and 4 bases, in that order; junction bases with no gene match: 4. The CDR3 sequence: CASSDLGTGNQPQHF. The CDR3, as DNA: TGTGCCAGCAGTGACCTCGGGACAGGGAATCAGCCCCAGCATTTT.

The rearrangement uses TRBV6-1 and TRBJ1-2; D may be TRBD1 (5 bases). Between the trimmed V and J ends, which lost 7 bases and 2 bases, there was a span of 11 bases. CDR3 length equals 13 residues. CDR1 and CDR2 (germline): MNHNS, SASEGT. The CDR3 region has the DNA TGTGCCAGCATGACAGTTCTGAACTATGGCTACACCTTC. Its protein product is CASMTVLNYGYTF.

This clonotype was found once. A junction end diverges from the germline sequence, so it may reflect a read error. CDR3 coding DNA: TGTACCAGCAGCTCGGACAGGGGGGACTACGAGCAGTACTTC. It specifies CTSSSDRGDYEQYF. V usage is TRBV7-9 and J usage is TRBJ2-7, with 10 bases that match TRBD1. The CDR3 has 14 residues. Per the germline V gene, CDR1 is SEHNR and CDR2 is FQNEAQ (reference sequence).

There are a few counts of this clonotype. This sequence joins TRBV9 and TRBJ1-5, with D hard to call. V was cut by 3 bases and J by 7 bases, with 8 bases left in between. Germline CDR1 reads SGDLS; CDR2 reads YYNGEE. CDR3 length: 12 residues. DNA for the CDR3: TGTGCCAGCAGCGAGGGTCCCCAGCCCCAGCATTTT. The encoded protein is CASSEGPQPQHF.

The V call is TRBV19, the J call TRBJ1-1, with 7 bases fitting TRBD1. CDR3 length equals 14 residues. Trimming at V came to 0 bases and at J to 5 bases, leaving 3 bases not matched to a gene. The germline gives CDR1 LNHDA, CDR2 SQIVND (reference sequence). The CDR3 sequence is CASSIDYRGTEAFF. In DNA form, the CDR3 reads TGTGCCAGTAGTATAGATTACAGGGGAACTGAAGCTTTCTTT.

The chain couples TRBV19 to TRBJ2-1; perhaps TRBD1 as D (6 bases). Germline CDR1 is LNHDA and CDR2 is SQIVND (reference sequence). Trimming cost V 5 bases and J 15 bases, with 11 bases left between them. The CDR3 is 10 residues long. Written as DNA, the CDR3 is TGTGCCAGTAGTGACAGGACACCGTTCTTC. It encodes CASSDRTPFF. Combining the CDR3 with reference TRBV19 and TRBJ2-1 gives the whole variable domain DGGITQSPKYLFRKEGQNVTLSCEQNLNHDAMYWYRQDPGQGLRLIYYSQIVNDFQKGDIAEGYSVSREKKESFPLTVTSAQKNPTAFYLCASSDRTPFFGPGTRLTVL.

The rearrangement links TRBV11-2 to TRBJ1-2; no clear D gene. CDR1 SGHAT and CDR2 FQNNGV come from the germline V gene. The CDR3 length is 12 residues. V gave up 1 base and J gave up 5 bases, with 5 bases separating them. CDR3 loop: CASSLAQYGYTF. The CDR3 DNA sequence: TGTGCCAGCAGCTTAGCTCAGTATGGCTACACCTTC.

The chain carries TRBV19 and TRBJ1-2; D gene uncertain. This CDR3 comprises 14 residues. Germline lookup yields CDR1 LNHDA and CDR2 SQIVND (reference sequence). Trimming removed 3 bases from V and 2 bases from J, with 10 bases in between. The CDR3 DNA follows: TGTGCCAGTAGTATCCGGGAGACCAACTATGGCTACACCTTC. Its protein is CASSIRETNYGYTF.

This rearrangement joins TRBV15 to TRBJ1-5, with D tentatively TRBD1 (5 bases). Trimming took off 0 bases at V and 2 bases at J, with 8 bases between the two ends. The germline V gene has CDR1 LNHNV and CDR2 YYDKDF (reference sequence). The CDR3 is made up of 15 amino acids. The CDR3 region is CATSRDRVGNQPQHF. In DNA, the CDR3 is TGTGCCACCAGCAGAGACAGGGTAGGCAATCAGCCCCAGCATTTT.

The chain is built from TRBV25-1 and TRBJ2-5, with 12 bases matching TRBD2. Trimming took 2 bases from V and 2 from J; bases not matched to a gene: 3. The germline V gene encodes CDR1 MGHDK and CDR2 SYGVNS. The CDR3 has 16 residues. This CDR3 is CASSEGTSGRQETQYF. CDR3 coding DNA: TGTGCCAGCAGTGAAGGGACTAGCGGGCGTCAAGAGACCCAGTACTTC. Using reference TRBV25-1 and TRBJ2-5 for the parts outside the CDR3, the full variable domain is EADIYQTPRYLVIGTGKKITLECSQTMGHDKMYWYQQDPGMELHLIHYSYGVNSTEKGDLSSESTVSRIRTEHFPLTLESARPSHTSQYLCASSEGTSGRQETQYFGPGTRLLVL.

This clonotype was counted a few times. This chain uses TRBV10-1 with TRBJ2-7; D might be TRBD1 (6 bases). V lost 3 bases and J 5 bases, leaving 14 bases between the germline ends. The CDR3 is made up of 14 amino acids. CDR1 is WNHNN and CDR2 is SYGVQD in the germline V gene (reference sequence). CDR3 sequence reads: CASSDSGPGDEQYF. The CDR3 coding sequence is TGCGCCAGCAGTGACTCCGGGCCAGGGGACGAGCAGTACTTC.

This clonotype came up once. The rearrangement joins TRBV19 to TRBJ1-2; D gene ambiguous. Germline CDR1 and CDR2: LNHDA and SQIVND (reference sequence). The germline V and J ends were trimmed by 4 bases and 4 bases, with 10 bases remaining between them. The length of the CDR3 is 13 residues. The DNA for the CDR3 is TGTGCCAGTAGTAACAGAGCTGGCTATGGCTACACCTTC. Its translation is CASSNRAGYGYTF.

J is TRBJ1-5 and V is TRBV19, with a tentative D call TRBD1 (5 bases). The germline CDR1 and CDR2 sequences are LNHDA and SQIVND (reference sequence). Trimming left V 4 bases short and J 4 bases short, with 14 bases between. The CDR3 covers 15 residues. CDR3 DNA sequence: TGTGCCAGTAGTACCGCCGGGACCCCGAATCAGCCCCAGCATTTT. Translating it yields CASSTAGTPNQPQHF.

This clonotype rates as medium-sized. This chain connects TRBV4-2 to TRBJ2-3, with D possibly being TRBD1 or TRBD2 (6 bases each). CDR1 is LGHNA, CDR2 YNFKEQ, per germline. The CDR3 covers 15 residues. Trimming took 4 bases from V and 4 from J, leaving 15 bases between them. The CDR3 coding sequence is TGTGCCAGCAGCCCAGAAGTGGGGGGCCCAGATACGCAGTATTTT. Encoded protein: CASSPEVGGPDTQYF.

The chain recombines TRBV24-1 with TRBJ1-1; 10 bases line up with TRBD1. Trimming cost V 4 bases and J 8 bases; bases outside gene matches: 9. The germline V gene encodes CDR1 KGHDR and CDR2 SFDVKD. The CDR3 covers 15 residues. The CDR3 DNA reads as TGTGCCACCAGTGACCCTGGACAGGGGGAGGGGGAAGCTTTCTTT. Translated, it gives CATSDPGQGEGEAFF.